This T cell receptor (beta chain) was retrieved from a study of blood T cells in healthy people across ages. Findings and caveats of the study: Those diversity estimates obtained from one million T cells were thought to be underestimates.

Germline-derived CDR1 and CDR2 are SGHTA and FQGNSA. The CDR3 is 14 residues long. V trimming: 4 bases; J trimming: 6 bases; junction bases outside the gene matches: 5. PCR was performed a second time for about 6 to 12 cycles using a sample-barcoded 5' primer and a J-beta primer mix. TCRdb passed the 5' RACE reads through MiXCR, listing each CDR3 protein once. This sample has approximately 760,000 distinct CDR3 sequences, with about 25% found just once. Concerning this clonotype itself: Its matching antigen is unknown.

This sample was also put to use in a study of T cells of mothers and their children. That work states: The output of TCR recombination is shaped by thymic selection similarly in related and unrelated pairs.

The rearrangement links TRBV7-2 to TRBJ2-7, with 11 bases aligning to TRBD1. The TCR sequence derives from a boy younger than 18 in good health. The sample was blood. The DNA for the CDR3 is TGTGCCAGCAGCTCCCGGGACAGGGGGTCCGAGCAGTACTTC. Its translation: CASSSRDRGSEQYF.